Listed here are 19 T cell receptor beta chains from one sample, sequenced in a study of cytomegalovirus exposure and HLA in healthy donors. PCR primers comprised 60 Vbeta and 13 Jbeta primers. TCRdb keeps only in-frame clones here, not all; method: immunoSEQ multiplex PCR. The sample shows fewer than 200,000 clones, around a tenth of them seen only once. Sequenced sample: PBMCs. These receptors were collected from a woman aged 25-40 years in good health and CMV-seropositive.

This CDR3 is CASSLMKQEDTQYF. In nucleotides, the CDR3 is TGTGCCAGCAGTTTAATGAAACAGGAGGATACGCAGTATTTT. The chain links TRBV27 to TRBJ2-3; possibly TRBD1 for D (5 bases). Per the germline V gene, CDR1 is MNHEY and CDR2 is SMNVEV (reference sequence). Deletions cut 2 bases from V and 6 bases from J, with 12 bases between. CDR3 length equals 14 residues.

The CDR3 sequence: CASSLGGGGYNEQFF. The CDR3 region has the DNA TGCGCCAGCAGCTTGGGGGGAGGTGGCTACAATGAGCAGTTCTTC. V and J are TRBV5-1 and TRBJ2-1; D is perhaps TRBD2 (6 bases). Between the trimmed V and J ends, which lost 0 bases and 3 bases, there was a span of 10 bases. Germline lookup yields CDR1 SGHRS and CDR2 YFSETQ. The CDR3 spans 15 residues.

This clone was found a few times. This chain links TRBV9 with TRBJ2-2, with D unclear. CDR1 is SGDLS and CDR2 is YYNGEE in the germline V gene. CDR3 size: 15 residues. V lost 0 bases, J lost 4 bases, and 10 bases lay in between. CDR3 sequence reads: CASSVGASGTGELFF. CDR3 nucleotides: TGTGCCAGCAGCGTAGGGGCCAGTGGCACCGGGGAGCTGTTTTTT.

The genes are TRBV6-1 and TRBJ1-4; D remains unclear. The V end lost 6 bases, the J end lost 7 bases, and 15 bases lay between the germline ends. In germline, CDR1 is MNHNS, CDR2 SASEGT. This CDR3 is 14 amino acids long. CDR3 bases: TGTGCCAGCAGCATACTCTCTGCTAGTGAAAAACTGTTTTTT. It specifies CASSILSASEKLFF.

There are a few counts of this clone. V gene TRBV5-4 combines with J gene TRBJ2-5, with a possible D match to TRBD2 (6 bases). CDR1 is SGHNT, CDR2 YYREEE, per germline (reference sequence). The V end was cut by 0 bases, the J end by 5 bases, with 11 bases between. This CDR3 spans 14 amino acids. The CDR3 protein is CASSLAGVRETQYF. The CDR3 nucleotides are TGTGCCAGCAGCTTGGCGGGAGTGAGGGAGACCCAGTACTTC.

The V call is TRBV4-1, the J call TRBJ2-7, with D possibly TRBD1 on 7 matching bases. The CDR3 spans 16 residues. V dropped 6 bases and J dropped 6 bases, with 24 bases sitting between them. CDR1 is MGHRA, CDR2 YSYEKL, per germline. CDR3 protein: CASSPGGGKGKGEQYF. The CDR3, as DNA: TGCGCCAGCAGTCCCGGAGGGGGCAAGGGGAAGGGCGAGCAGTACTTC.

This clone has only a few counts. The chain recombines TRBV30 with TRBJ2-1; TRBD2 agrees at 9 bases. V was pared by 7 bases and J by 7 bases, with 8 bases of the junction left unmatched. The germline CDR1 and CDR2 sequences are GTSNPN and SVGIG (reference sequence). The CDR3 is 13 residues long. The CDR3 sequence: CALTAGGRNEQFF. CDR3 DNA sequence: TGTGCCTTGACAGCGGGAGGTAGAAATGAGCAGTTCTTC.

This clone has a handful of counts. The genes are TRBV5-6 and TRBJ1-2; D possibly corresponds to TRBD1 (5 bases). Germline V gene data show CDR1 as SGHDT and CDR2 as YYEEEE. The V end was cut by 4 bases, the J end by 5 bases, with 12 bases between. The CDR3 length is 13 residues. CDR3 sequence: CASSEQALYGYTF. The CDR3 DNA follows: TGTGCCAGCAGCGAACAGGCTCTGTATGGCTACACCTTC.

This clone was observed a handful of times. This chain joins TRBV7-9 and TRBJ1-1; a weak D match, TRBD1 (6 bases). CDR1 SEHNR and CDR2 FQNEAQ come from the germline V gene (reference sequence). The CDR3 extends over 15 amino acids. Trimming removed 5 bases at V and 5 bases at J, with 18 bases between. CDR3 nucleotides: TGTGCCAGCAGCACTAGTATGGGGGCGTGGACTGAAGCTTTCTTT. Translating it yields CASSTSMGAWTEAFF.

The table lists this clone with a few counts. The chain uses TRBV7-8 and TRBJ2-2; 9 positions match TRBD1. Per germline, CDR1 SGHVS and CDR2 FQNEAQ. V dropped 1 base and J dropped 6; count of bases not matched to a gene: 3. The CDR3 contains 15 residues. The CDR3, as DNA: TGTGCCAGCAGCTTAGGGGACAGGGACTCCGGGGAGCTGTTTTTT. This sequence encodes CASSLGDRDSGELFF.

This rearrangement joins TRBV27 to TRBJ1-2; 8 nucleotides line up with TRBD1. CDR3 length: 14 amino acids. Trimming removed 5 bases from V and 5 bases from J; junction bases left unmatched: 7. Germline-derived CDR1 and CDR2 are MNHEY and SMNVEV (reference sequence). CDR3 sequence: CASSPMDRAYGYTF. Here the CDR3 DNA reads TGTGCCAGCAGTCCCATGGACAGGGCTTATGGCTACACCTTC.

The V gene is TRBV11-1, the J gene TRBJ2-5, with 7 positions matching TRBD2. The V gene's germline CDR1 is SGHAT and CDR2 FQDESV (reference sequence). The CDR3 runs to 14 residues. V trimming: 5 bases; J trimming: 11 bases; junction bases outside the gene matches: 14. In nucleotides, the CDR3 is TGTGCCAGCAGCCCCGGACTAGTCATAAGTGAGCAGTACTTC. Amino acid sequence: CASSPGLVISEQYF.

CDR3 nucleotides: TGTGCCAGCAGCGTAGAGGGGACTAGCACAGAGCAGTACTTC. This encodes CASSVEGTSTEQYF. This chain joins TRBV9 and TRBJ2-7; 9 bases line up with TRBD2. The V segment lost 0 bases and the J segment 7 bases; nucleotides outside the gene matches: 5. Germline loops: CDR1 SGDLS, CDR2 YYNGEE. This CDR3 contains 14 residues.

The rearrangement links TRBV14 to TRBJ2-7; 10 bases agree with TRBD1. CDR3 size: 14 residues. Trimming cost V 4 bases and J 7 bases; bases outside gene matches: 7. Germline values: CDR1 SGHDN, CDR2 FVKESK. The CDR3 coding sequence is TGTGCCAGCAGCCTCCAGACAGGGGGCTGGGAGCAGTACTTC. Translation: CASSLQTGGWEQYF.

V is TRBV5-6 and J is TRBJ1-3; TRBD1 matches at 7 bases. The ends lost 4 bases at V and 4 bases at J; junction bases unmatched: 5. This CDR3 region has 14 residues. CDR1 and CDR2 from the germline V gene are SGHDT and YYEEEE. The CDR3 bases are TGTGCCAGCAGCGTACAGGGGTACGGAAACACCATATATTTT. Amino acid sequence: CASSVQGYGNTIYF.

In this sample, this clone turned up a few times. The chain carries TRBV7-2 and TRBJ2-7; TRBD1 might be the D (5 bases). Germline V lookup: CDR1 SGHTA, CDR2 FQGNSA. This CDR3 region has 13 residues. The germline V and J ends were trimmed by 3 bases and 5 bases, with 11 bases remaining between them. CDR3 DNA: TGTGCCAGCAGCTTCAGGGATTCAGACGAGCAGTACTTC. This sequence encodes CASSFRDSDEQYF.

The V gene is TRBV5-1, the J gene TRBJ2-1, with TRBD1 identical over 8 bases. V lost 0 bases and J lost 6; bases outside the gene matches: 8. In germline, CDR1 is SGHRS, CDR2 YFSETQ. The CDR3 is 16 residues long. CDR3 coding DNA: TGCGCCAGCAGCTTGGGTCTCCTCAGGGGGCGCAATGAGCAGTTCTTC. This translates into CASSLGLLRGRNEQFF.

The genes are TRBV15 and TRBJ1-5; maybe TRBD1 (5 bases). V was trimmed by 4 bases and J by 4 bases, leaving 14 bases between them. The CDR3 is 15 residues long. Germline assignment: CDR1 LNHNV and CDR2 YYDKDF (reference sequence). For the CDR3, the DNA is TGTGCCACCAGCATAGTAACAGGTCTAAATCAGCCCCAGCATTTT. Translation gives CATSIVTGLNQPQHF. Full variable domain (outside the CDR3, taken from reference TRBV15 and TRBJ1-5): DAMVIQNPRYQVTQFGKPVTLSCSQTLNHNVMYWYQQKSSQAPKLLFHYYDKDFNNEADTPDNFQSRRPNTSFCFLDIRSPGLGDTAMYLCATSIVTGLNQPQHFGDGTRLSIL.

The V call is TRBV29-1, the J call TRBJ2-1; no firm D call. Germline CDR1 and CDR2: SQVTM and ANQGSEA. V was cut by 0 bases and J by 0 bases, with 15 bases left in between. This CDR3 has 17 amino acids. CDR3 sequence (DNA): TGCAGCGTTGAAGACTATGAAAGTAGGAGCTCCTACAATGAGCAGTTCTTC. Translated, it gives CSVEDYESRSSYNEQFF.